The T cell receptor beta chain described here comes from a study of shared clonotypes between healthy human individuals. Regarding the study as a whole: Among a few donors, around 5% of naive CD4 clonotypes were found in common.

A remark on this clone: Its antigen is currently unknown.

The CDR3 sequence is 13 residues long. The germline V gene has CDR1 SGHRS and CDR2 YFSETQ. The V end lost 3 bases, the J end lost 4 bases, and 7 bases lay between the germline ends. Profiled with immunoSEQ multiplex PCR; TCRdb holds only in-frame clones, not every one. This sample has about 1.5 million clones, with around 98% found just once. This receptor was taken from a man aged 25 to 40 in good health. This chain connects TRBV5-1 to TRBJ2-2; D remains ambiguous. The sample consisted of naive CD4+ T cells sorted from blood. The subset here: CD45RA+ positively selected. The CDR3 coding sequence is TGCGCCAGCAGCTCCACCGTCACCGGGGAGCTGTTTTTT. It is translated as CASSSTVTGELFF.